The 26 T cell receptor beta chains below were found in one sample sequenced in a study of T cells in Graves' hyperthyroidism and ophthalmopathy. Amplification of TCR beta CDR3 regions used RNA as the template. The HTBI primer set was used in a first-round RT-PCR of the TCR CDR3. TCRdb fed the multiplex PCR reads into MiXCR, producing one record per CDR3 protein. This sample has about 640,000 distinct CDR3 sequences, with 20% to 25% found just once. Specimen: blood. The receptors were gathered from a man aged 25 to 40 with Graves' ophthalmopathy.

This clonotype occurred a few times. The CDR3 DNA reads TGTGCCAGCAGCGTAGGAGTCGGCCCGGGCCACACCATATATTTT. It translates to CASSVGVGPGHTIYF. The chain links TRBV9 to TRBJ1-3; D not certain. Looked up from germline, CDR1 is SGDLS and CDR2 is YYNGEE. The CDR3 runs 15 residues. V was clipped by 0 bases and J by 8 bases, with 15 bases between them.

The gene calls are TRBV20-1 and TRBJ2-7; TRBD2 agrees at 10 bases. This CDR3 has 16 residues. With V trimmed by 4 bases and J by 1 base, 10 bases remained unmatched. Germline V gene sequence: CDR1 DFQATT, CDR2 SNEGSKA (reference sequence). CDR3 DNA sequence: TGCAGTGCTAATAAACCGGGACTAGCGAGATCCTACGAGCAGTACTTC. Protein: CSANKPGLARSYEQYF.

This clonotype has at least ten counts. The J gene is TRBJ1-5, the V gene TRBV2; 7 bases are a match to TRBD1. The germline CDR1 and CDR2 sequences are SNHLY and FYNNEI. This CDR3 contains 18 residues. Trimming took 6 bases from V and 0 from J; bases not matched to a gene: 14. The CDR3 DNA sequence: TGTGCCAGCAGCGGGGACAGTGGGGGCTTTTATAGCAATCAGCCCCAGCATTTT. As protein: CASSGDSGGFYSNQPQHF.

This clonotype was observed a handful of times. The V call is TRBV4-1, the J call TRBJ1-3; D unclear. This CDR3 is 15 amino acids long. Germline values: CDR1 MGHRA, CDR2 YSYEKL. Trimming stripped 0 bases from V and 5 bases from J, with 11 bases between. CDR3 DNA sequence: TGCGCCAGCAGCCAAGAAGAAGGCCAGAGAAACACCATATATTTT. Its protein product is CASSQEEGQRNTIYF.

This clonotype showed up just a few times. The chain carries TRBV11-2 and TRBJ2-1, with 10 bases identical to TRBD2. The CDR3 runs to 14 residues. CDR1 and CDR2 (germline): SGHAT, FQNNGV. The trim removed 7 bases at V and 8 bases at J, leaving 8 bases unmatched. CDR3 residues: CASTESGRADEQFF. CDR3 DNA sequence: TGTGCCAGCACCGAAAGCGGGAGGGCCGATGAGCAGTTCTTC.

The chain employs TRBV4-2 and TRBJ1-5; 7 bases map to TRBD1. The junction had 9 bases not matched to a gene; V was cut back by 1 base and J by 6 bases. Germline CDR1 LGHNA, CDR2 YNFKEQ. This CDR3 has 16 residues. CDR3 amino acids: CASSQGGTGEGQPQHF. The CDR3 region has the DNA TGTGCCAGCAGCCAAGGAGGAACAGGGGAAGGTCAGCCCCAGCATTTT.

Only a few counts were recorded for this clonotype. The rearrangement joins TRBV12-3 or TRBV12-4 to TRBJ2-1, with 7 bases matching TRBD2. V shed 3 bases, J shed 4 bases, and the junction held 12 bases outside the gene matches. This CDR3 region has 17 residues. As DNA, the CDR3 is TGTGCCAGCAGTTTGTCCCTGGGACTACCGCCGTACAATGAGCAGTTCTTC. Protein sequence: CASSLSLGLPPYNEQFF.

This clonotype was counted at least ten times. This chain connects TRBV28 to TRBJ2-1, with D possibly being TRBD2 (6 bases). V was pared by 7 bases and J by 2 bases, with 18 bases between. The CDR3 loop spans 16 amino acids. Germline loops: CDR1 MDHEN, CDR2 SYDVKM. This chain's CDR3 is CASNLLPGEPYNEQFF. Written as DNA, the CDR3 is TGTGCCAGCAATCTCTTACCGGGGGAACCCTACAATGAGCAGTTCTTC.

The rearrangement uses TRBV9 and TRBJ2-2; no clear D. Germline V CDR1 and CDR2: SGDLS, YYNGEE. With 0 bases removed from V and 0 bases from J, the gap between germline ends came to 12 bases. This CDR3 spans 17 amino acids. The CDR3 reads CASSVARQATNTGELFF. The CDR3, as DNA: TGTGCCAGCAGCGTAGCTCGGCAGGCCACGAACACCGGGGAGCTGTTTTTT. Filled out from reference TRBV9 and TRBJ2-2, the complete variable domain reads DSGVTQTPKHLITATGQRVTLRCSPRSGDLSVYWYQQSLDQGLQFLIQYYNGEERAKGNILERFSAQQFPDLHSELNLSSLELGDSALYFCASSVARQATNTGELFFGEGSRLTVL.

This clonotype has just a few counts. This chain's CDR3 is CSVWGGTGANTIYF. The DNA of the CDR3 is TGCAGCGTGTGGGGGGGGACAGGCGCAAACACCATATATTTT. The chain recombines TRBV29-1 with TRBJ1-3; 8 bases agree with TRBD1. The CDR3 contains 14 residues. V lost 6 bases and J lost 6; bases outside the gene matches: 10. Germline-derived CDR1 and CDR2 are SQVTM and ANQGSEA.

This clonotype came up many times. The rearrangement uses TRBV28 and TRBJ2-1; TRBD2 aligns across 11 bases. The CDR3 length is 16 residues. After removal of 3 bases from V and 7 bases from J, the junction contained 8 bases not matched to a gene. Germline values: CDR1 MDHEN, CDR2 SYDVKM. The CDR3, as DNA: TGTGCCAGCAGTTTTAGACTAGCGGGACAGCGGAATGAGCAGTTCTTC. This encodes CASSFRLAGQRNEQFF.

The table lists this clonotype with a few counts. The junction departs from germline at one end; a sequencing error may be responsible. V and J are TRBV11-2 and TRBJ2-3, with unresolved D. Germline V gene lookup returns CDR1 SGHAT and CDR2 FQNNGV. The CDR3 loop spans 16 amino acids. This CDR3 is CTSSTLYEINTDTQYF. The CDR3 region has the DNA TGTACCAGCAGCACACTTTACGAGATAAACACAGATACGCAGTATTTT.

This clonotype has at least ten counts. This sequence joins TRBV7-9 and TRBJ2-3; 8 bases are a match to TRBD2. The CDR3 extends over 14 amino acids. V lost 6 bases and J lost 2; bases outside the gene matches: 4. Looked up from germline, CDR1 is SEHNR and CDR2 is FQNEAQ (reference sequence). The CDR3 nucleotides are TGTGCCAGCAGAAGCGGGGGTGCCACAGATACGCAGTATTTT. It is translated as CASRSGGATDTQYF.

The chain uses TRBV5-1 and TRBJ1-1; 8 bases match TRBD1. There are 15 residues in the CDR3. Trimming at V came to 1 base and at J to 1 base, leaving 3 bases not matched to a gene. Germline V gives CDR1 SGHRS, CDR2 YFSETQ. CDR3 nucleotides: TGCGCCAGCAGCTTGTTGGGGACAGGGAACACTGAAGCTTTCTTT. Translating it yields CASSLLGTGNTEAFF.

V usage is TRBV20-1 and J usage is TRBJ1-1; the D gene is possibly TRBD1 (6 bases). The length of the CDR3 is 15 residues. V lost 3 bases and J 0 bases, leaving 14 bases between the germline ends. Germline assignment: CDR1 DFQATT and CDR2 SNEGSKA (reference sequence). This CDR3 is CSARRTRGLNTEAFF. DNA for the CDR3: TGCAGTGCTAGGCGTACCCGGGGGCTGAACACTGAAGCTTTCTTT.

The V and J genes are TRBV4-1 and TRBJ1-1; no clear D. The CDR3 consists of 17 residues. CDR1 and CDR2 from the germline V gene are MGHRA and YSYEKL. V shed 0 bases and J shed 1 base, with 15 bases lying between them. The CDR3 here is CASSQDRDPPGNTEAFF. In nucleotides, the CDR3 is TGCGCCAGCAGCCAAGATAGAGACCCCCCTGGGAACACTGAAGCTTTCTTT.

In its sample, this clonotype was seen a few times. The genes are TRBV15 and TRBJ2-2; D might be TRBD1 or TRBD2, each matching 5 bases. From germline, CDR1 is LNHNV and CDR2 YYDKDF (reference sequence). The CDR3 is 14 residues long. Trimming left V 9 bases short and J 3 bases short, with 14 bases between. The CDR3 spells CATGTGSDTGELFF. The DNA of the CDR3 is TGTGCCACTGGGACGGGGTCTGACACCGGGGAGCTGTTTTTT.

For this clonotype: A much larger clone is a single base away; this may be a read error. The V call is TRBV5-1, the J call TRBJ2-7; the D is unclear. This CDR3 has 15 residues. Germline V gives CDR1 SGHRS, CDR2 YFSETQ. The chain's CDR3 is CASSLGHSLSYEKYF. CDR3 DNA sequence: TGCGCCAGCAGCTTGGGGCACAGTCTCTCCTACGAGAAGTACTTC. The entire variable domain, with the rest obtained from reference TRBV5-1 and TRBJ2-7, is as follows: KAGVTQTPRYLIKTRGQQVTLSCSPISGHRSVSWYQQTPGQGLQFLFEYFSETQRNKGNFPGRFSGRQFSNSRSEMNVSTLELGDSALYLCASSLGHSLSYEKYFGPGTRLTVT.

This clonotype has just a few counts. The V gene is TRBV4-1, the J gene TRBJ1-4; a possible D gene is TRBD1 (6 bases). Trimming left V 3 bases short and J 6 bases short, with 14 bases between. Germline CDR1 and CDR2: MGHRA and YSYEKL. This CDR3 comprises 15 residues. In DNA form, the CDR3 reads TGCGCCAGCAGCCAGCAGACAGGCCGGCATGAAAAACTGTTTTTT. This gives the protein CASSQQTGRHEKLFF.

The chain uses TRBV2 and TRBJ2-1; 8 positions agree with TRBD2. With 8 bases clipped from V and 5 bases from J, the junction kept 11 bases outside the gene matches. The CDR3 contains 15 residues. CDR1 is SNHLY and CDR2 is FYNNEI in the germline V gene. CDR3: CASGEGLERDNEQFF. DNA for the CDR3: TGTGCCAGCGGGGAGGGACTAGAGCGGGACAATGAGCAGTTCTTC.

V usage is TRBV3-1 and J usage is TRBJ2-7; D unclear. CDR1 is LGHDT, CDR2 YNNKEL, per germline (reference sequence). The CDR3 sequence is 13 residues long. V gave up 4 bases and J gave up 3 bases, with 10 bases separating them. The CDR3 protein is CASSPGPFYEQYF. The DNA for the CDR3 is TGTGCCAGCAGCCCAGGACCTTTCTACGAGCAGTACTTC.

The table lists this clonotype with a few counts. This chain connects TRBV27 to TRBJ2-5, with 11 bases identical to TRBD1. The CDR3 contains 15 residues. Unmatched junction bases numbered 5, after V lost 4 bases and J lost 4 bases. Germline-derived CDR1 and CDR2 are MNHEY and SMNVEV (reference sequence). CDR3 protein: CASSSRTGGRETQYF. CDR3 DNA sequence: TGTGCCAGCAGTTCGAGGACAGGGGGCCGAGAGACCCAGTACTTC.

In its sample, this clonotype was seen a few times. The chain employs TRBV15 and TRBJ2-2; unclear D gene. Trimming removed 0 bases from V and 0 bases from J, with 8 bases in between. Germline values: CDR1 LNHNV, CDR2 YYDKDF (reference sequence). CDR3 length: 16 amino acids. The CDR3 protein is CATSRDSDPNTGELFF. CDR3 DNA: TGTGCCACCAGCAGAGATTCCGATCCGAACACCGGGGAGCTGTTTTTT.

The sample holds one count of this clonotype. The rearrangement joins TRBV6-9 to TRBJ2-7; D may be TRBD2 (6 bases). The germline V gene encodes CDR1 MNHGY and CDR2 SVAAGI. This CDR3 contains 15 residues. Trimming removed 3 bases at V and 1 base at J, with 13 bases between. The CDR3 is CASSYYGSGSYEQYF. The CDR3 DNA reads TGTGCCAGCAGTTACTACGGGAGTGGATCCTACGAGCAGTACTTC.

This clonotype was counted once. The chain has TRBV5-1 and TRBJ2-1; TRBD2 aligns across 8 bases. Losses at the gene ends were 6 bases for V and 6 bases for J; bases not matched to a gene: 11. The CDR3 runs to 15 residues. CDR1 is SGHRS and CDR2 is YFSETQ in the germline V gene. The CDR3 reads CASTSGAGGPNEQFF. In DNA, the CDR3 is TGCGCCAGCACCTCAGGCGCGGGAGGTCCCAATGAGCAGTTCTTC.

This clonotype was counted only a few times. The genes are TRBV28 and TRBJ1-6; unclear D gene. Trimming pared 7 bases from V and 7 bases from J, leaving 14 bases between. The CDR3 consists of 14 residues. From germline, CDR1 is MDHEN and CDR2 SYDVKM. The CDR3 sequence: CASKSPQRNSPLHF. The CDR3 nucleotides read TGTGCCAGCAAGTCACCTCAACGCAATTCACCCCTCCACTTT.